What follows describes a single T cell receptor beta chain. It has no known antigen specificity. No base qualities exist here, and no much larger clone lies one base off it. The data stem from a study of T cell repertoires in cytomegalovirus infection (dated by TCRdb to between 2019 and 2020). For the study in its entirety: The peptide stimulations were aimed at well-studied HLA-B-restricted epitopes as well as recently identified HLA-C-restricted CMV epitopes, whose presentation resists viral immunomodulation. Donor HLA type was relevant to the analysis, because carriage of CMV infection together with the matching HLA type was indicated by public TCR beta signatures.

Relative to germline, V is missing 6 bases and J is missing 3 bases, with 10 bases of the junction outside any gene match. The germline V gene (reference sequence) specifies DFQATT as CDR1 and SNEGSKA as CDR2. The CDR3 runs 14 amino acids, cysteine and phenylalanine included. Of the read, only the CDR3 DNA is kept; its 42 bases are in frame from base 1. Interpreted using the paper, the treatment or condition label stands for: in vitro stimulation with specific CMV peptide epitopes to enrich CMV-specific T cells. The sequencer was an Illumina HiSeq 1500. TCRdb trimmed public reads at Q25 via fastp, called clones via MiXCR and kept in-frame beta chains. CDR3 protein duplicates are merged, each entry listing the most common genes and DNA. In this sample the table shows approximately 730,000 distinct CDR3 sequences, about 27% of which occur a single time. The top ten clonotypes cover around 14% of the sample.

Here is what the overall study found, with its caveats: In both this cohort and an independent cohort of a few hundred donors, the cumulative frequency of public TCR beta family members distinguished carriers of CMV infection plus the relevant HLA type. The ex vivo response was dominated by HLA-C-restricted CMV-specific TCR beta clonotypes, and the single most frequent clonotype in two of eight donors was supplied by these HLA-C-restricted clonotypes.

The input for sequencing was cultured CD8+ T cells from PBMCs, taken from culture after CMV antigen stimulation. The sequence was collected from a human donor in good health (CMV status not recorded). Some clones in this sample may be carry-over from other donors' samples. The rearranged segments are TRBV20-1 and TRBJ2-5; 7 middle bases align to TRBD1. Read as DNA, the sequence is TGCAGTGCCGAGACCGGGACAGACGAAGAGACCCAGTACTTC. Translated, this is CSAETGTDEETQYF.